The next 20 T cell receptor beta chains were all read from a single sample in a study of T cell responses to AZD1222 COVID-19 vaccine. Produced via immunoSEQ multiplex PCR; TCRdb's table is partial and in-frame only. Seen here are some 100,000 clones, around 87% observed once, and the top ten hold 3.5% to 4.5%. The material sequenced was peripheral blood, taken on day 0 of MenACWY control vaccination. The source of these receptors is an adult in good health.

V and J are TRBV10-3 and TRBJ2-3; possibly TRBD1 for D (6 bases). Trimming took off 0 bases at V and 4 bases at J, with 14 bases between the two ends. The V gene's germline CDR1 is ENHRY and CDR2 SYGVKD. The CDR3 has 16 residues. The CDR3 sequence is CAISESKGVKADTQYF. CDR3 nucleotide sequence: TGTGCCATCAGTGAGTCGAAGGGGGTTAAGGCAGATACGCAGTATTTT.

A note on this clone: The same CDR3 is also encoded by other DNA sequences in this sample. The chain carries TRBV28 and TRBJ2-7, with TRBD1 matching over 9 bases. The CDR3 length is 13 residues. V was pared by 6 bases and J by 3 bases, with 3 bases of the junction left unmatched. Germline CDR1 reads MDHEN; CDR2 reads SYDVKM. The CDR3 DNA sequence: TGTGCCAGCAGCCCGGGACAGGGCTACGAGCAGTACTTC. Amino acids: CASSPGQGYEQYF.

This sequence joins TRBV19 and TRBJ2-1; the D is unclear. Germline V lookup: CDR1 LNHDA, CDR2 SQIVND (reference sequence). Trimming stripped 5 bases from V and 2 bases from J, with 19 bases between. The CDR3 is 17 residues long. The CDR3 sequence is CASSRWAVGEAYNEQFF. CDR3 DNA: TGTGCCAGTAGTCGATGGGCAGTTGGGGAAGCCTACAATGAGCAGTTCTTC.

Of note for this clone: The germline gene is not matched at one end of the junction; a read error may be the cause. The V call is TRBV7-2, the J call TRBJ2-7; unclear D gene. In germline, CDR1 is SGHTA, CDR2 FQGNSA. This CDR3 contains 12 residues. As DNA, the CDR3 is TGTGCCAGCAGCTTTGGTTCGCTCGCAGCCGTTTTC. Its protein product is CASSFGSLAAVF.

CDR3 region: CASSFSRGPTDTQYF. CDR3 sequence (DNA): TGTGCCAGCAGCTTCTCGCGGGGGCCGACAGATACGCAGTATTTT. The chain uses TRBV11-1 and TRBJ2-3; D may be TRBD2 (7 bases). V was cut by 3 bases and J by 3 bases, with 13 bases left in between. Looked up from germline, CDR1 is SGHAT and CDR2 is FQDESV (reference sequence). There are 15 residues in the CDR3.

The V call is TRBV3-1 (or the pseudogene TRBV3-2), the J call TRBJ1-1; D is unresolved. CDR3 length: 14 residues. V was trimmed by 4 bases and J by 4 bases, leaving 13 bases between them. Germline V gene lookup returns CDR1 LGHDT and CDR2 YNNKEL (reference sequence). CDR3 sequence (DNA): TGTGCCAGCAGCCCAGAATGGGTCGGCACTGAAGCTTTCTTT. Translated, it gives CASSPEWVGTEAFF.

Written as DNA, the CDR3 is TGTGCCAGTTCGGGACAGGTGAACACCGGGGAGCTGTTTTTT. Its protein product is CASSGQVNTGELFF. This chain uses TRBV19 with TRBJ2-2; the match to TRBD1 covers 8 bases. Trimming cost V 8 bases and J 1 base; bases outside gene matches: 3. Per the germline V gene, CDR1 is LNHDA and CDR2 is SQIVND (reference sequence). The CDR3 is 14 residues long.

The rearrangement links TRBV7-2 to TRBJ1-5; the D gene is possibly TRBD1 (5 bases). The CDR3 is 15 residues long. Trimming removed 4 bases from V and 0 bases from J, with 10 bases in between. Germline V gene data show CDR1 as SGHTA and CDR2 as FQGNSA. In DNA, the CDR3 is TGTGCCAGCAGCTCCGGGGCAGTTAGCAATCAGCCCCAGCATTTT. Encoded protein: CASSSGAVSNQPQHF.

The V gene is TRBV11-2, the J gene TRBJ2-5, with no clear D. CDR1 is SGHAT, CDR2 FQNNGV, per germline. V was trimmed by 1 base and J by 2 bases, leaving 2 bases between them. CDR3 length: 12 amino acids. CDR3 amino acids: CASSLAQETQYF. The CDR3 nucleotides read TGTGCCAGCAGCTTAGCTCAAGAGACCCAGTACTTC.

The rearrangement joins TRBV28 to TRBJ1-3; TRBD1 agrees at 7 bases. Germline V gene data show CDR1 as MDHEN and CDR2 as SYDVKM. The CDR3 has 14 residues. The junction had 3 bases not matched to a gene; V was cut back by 3 bases and J by 4 bases. Here the CDR3 reads CASSFRGRGNTIYF. As DNA, the CDR3 is TGTGCCAGCAGTTTCAGGGGGAGAGGAAACACCATATATTTT.

V is TRBV6-2 or TRBV6-3 and J is TRBJ2-3; 8 bases align to TRBD2. The ends lost 6 bases at V and 7 bases at J; junction bases unmatched: 12. The CDR3 sequence is 15 residues long. Germline V gives CDR1 MNHEY, CDR2 SVGEGT. The DNA of the CDR3 is TGTGCCAGCAGCCGGGGGGGGGCCTACTTGAATACGCAGTATTTT. As protein: CASSRGGAYLNTQYF.

This sequence joins TRBV5-1 and TRBJ2-2; D may be TRBD1 or TRBD2 (5 bases each). The CDR3 length is 15 residues. Trimming shortened V by 4 bases and J by 1 base, and 11 bases separated the two germline ends. Germline CDR1 reads SGHRS; CDR2 reads YFSETQ. CDR3 nucleotides: TGCGCCAGCAGCCCCCGGGGCGGGAACACCGGGGAGCTGTTTTTT. This translates into CASSPRGGNTGELFF.

The count of this clone is one. The V and J genes are TRBV30 and TRBJ2-3; no firm D call. V was trimmed by 6 bases and J by 3 bases, leaving 10 bases between them. The CDR3 covers 12 residues. The germline gives CDR1 GTSNPN, CDR2 SVGIG (reference sequence). The CDR3 DNA is TGTGCCTGCTCCCGGCGAACAGATACGCAGTATTTT. Its translation: CACSRRTDTQYF.

The V gene is TRBV6-1, the J gene TRBJ2-3; D gene uncertain. V gave up 1 base and J gave up 4 bases, with 9 bases separating them. Per the germline V gene, CDR1 is MNHNS and CDR2 is SASEGT. CDR3 length equals 14 residues. CDR3 residues: CASSEEGWADTQYF. Here the CDR3 DNA reads TGTGCCAGCAGTGAAGAGGGCTGGGCAGATACGCAGTATTTT.

This clone was recorded only once. At one of its ends the junction is not consistent with the germline gene, which may arise from a read error. This chain uses TRBV28 with TRBJ2-2, with D perhaps TRBD2 (6 bases). The CDR3 runs 11 residues. CDR1 and CDR2 from the germline V gene are MDHEN and SYDVKM. The chain's CDR3 is CASREDGELFF. The DNA for the CDR3 is TGTGCGAGCAGGGAGGACGGGGAGCTGTTTTTT.

V usage is TRBV9 and J usage is TRBJ1-2, with D uncertain. Looked up from germline, CDR1 is SGDLS and CDR2 is YYNGEE. The CDR3 is made up of 13 amino acids. V lost 1 base, J lost 1 base, and 5 bases lay in between. The CDR3 here is CASSVTDNYGYTF. The CDR3 nucleotides are TGTGCCAGCAGCGTAACGGATAACTATGGCTACACCTTC.

The chain combines TRBV7-8 with TRBJ1-1, with D maybe TRBD1 (6 bases). CDR3 size: 15 residues. Germline lookup yields CDR1 SGHVS and CDR2 FQNEAQ. The V end was cut by 6 bases, the J end by 6 bases, with 20 bases between. CDR3 residues: CASRPDFKRTAEAFF. Here the CDR3 DNA reads TGTGCCAGCAGACCCGATTTTAAACGGACAGCTGAAGCTTTCTTT.

The CDR3 here is CASGDRRVEQYF. The CDR3 nucleotides are TGTGCTTCCGGGGACAGACGGGTCGAGCAGTACTTC. This rearrangement joins TRBV28 to TRBJ2-7; 7 nucleotides line up with TRBD1. This CDR3 is 12 amino acids long. The germline V gene encodes CDR1 MDHEN and CDR2 SYDVKM.

The chain combines TRBV28 with TRBJ2-7; 8 bases match TRBD1. Germline CDR1 and CDR2: MDHEN and SYDVKM. V shed 5 bases, J shed 0 bases, and the junction held 6 bases outside the gene matches. The CDR3 sequence is 15 residues long. CDR3 nucleotide sequence: TGTGCCAGCAGTCCAATGGACAGGGACTCCTACGAGCAGTACTTC. This sequence encodes CASSPMDRDSYEQYF.

The chain couples TRBV2 to TRBJ2-7; 8 bases are a match to TRBD1. The CDR3 loop spans 13 amino acids. CDR1 and CDR2 (germline): SNHLY, FYNNEI. J was trimmed by 6 bases and V by 7 bases; bases with no gene match: 8. The CDR3, as DNA: TGTGCCAGCAACATCGGACAGGGTCTCGAGCAGTACTTC. Translation gives CASNIGQGLEQYF.